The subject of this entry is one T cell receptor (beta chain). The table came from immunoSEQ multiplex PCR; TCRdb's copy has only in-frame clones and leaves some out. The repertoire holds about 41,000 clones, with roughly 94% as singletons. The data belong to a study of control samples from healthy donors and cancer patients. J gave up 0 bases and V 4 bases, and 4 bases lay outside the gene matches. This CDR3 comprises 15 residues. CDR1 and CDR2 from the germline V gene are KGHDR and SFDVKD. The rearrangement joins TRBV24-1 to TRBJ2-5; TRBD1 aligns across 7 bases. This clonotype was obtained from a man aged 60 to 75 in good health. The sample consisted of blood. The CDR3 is CATSDPDRYQETQYF. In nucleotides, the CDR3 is TGTGCCACCAGTGACCCGGACAGGTACCAAGAGACCCAGTACTTC.